The present TCR beta chain was sequenced within a study of blood T cell repertoires in COVID-19. Across the study: Acute and convalescent COVID-19 specimens originated in the United States, Italy and Spain. T cells, B-cell-depleted T cells, or PBMCs supplied cDNA or gDNA.

After removal of 7 bases from V and 2 bases from J, the junction contained 5 bases not matched to a gene. The CDR3 contains 15 residues. Germline V gene data show CDR1 as MDHEN and CDR2 as SYDVKM. The authors' processing: By means of reference gene primer amplification, nucleated cell counts were estimated. The data were produced by immunoSEQ multiplex PCR, yet TCRdb's version contains in-frame clones alone and is incomplete. That table supplies the V and J calls and clone size; D and trimming were determined from the DNA. The table records 150,000 to 200,000 clones, 60% to 85% of them present only once.

The receptor was isolated from a man in his 70s with acute or convalescent COVID-19. Sequencing was done on a sample of peripheral blood. The chain uses TRBV28 and TRBJ2-3; 11 bases match TRBD2. Here the CDR3 DNA reads TGTGCCAGCATCTTTAGCGGGAGGGCCACAGATACGCAGTATTTT. It translates to CASIFSGRATDTQYF.